This paragraph reports one TCR beta chain. This entry comes from a study of blood T cell repertoires in COVID-19. Background on the study: Researchers got acute and convalescent COVID-19 samples from the United States, Italy and Spain. T cells, B-cell-depleted T cells, or PBMCs provided the cDNA or gDNA that served as material.

The junction had 7 bases not matched to a gene; V was cut back by 8 bases and J by 10 bases. There are 12 residues in the CDR3. CDR1 is SNHLY, CDR2 FYNNEI, per germline. Authors' processing steps: Amplifying reference gene primers gave estimates of nucleated cell counts. Using immunoSEQ multiplex PCR, the repertoire was profiled, and TCRdb retains in-frame clones only, with some absent. V, J and clone size are those of that table, while D and trimming were read from the DNA. The table has 40,000 to 50,000 clones, about 70% seen once. Sequenced sample: peripheral blood. The chain uses TRBV2 and TRBJ1-5; 8 bases match TRBD1. The clonotype originates from an older man with active or convalescent COVID-19. The CDR3 sequence: CASRAGGTPQHF. The CDR3 DNA follows: TGTGCCAGCCGGGCAGGGGGCACCCCCCAGCATTTT. Combining the CDR3 with reference TRBV2 and TRBJ1-5 gives the whole variable domain EPEVTQTPSHQVTQMGQEVILRCVPISNHLYFYWYRQILGQKVEFLVSFYNNEISEKSEIFDDQFSVERPDGSNFTLKIRSTKLEDSAMYFCASRAGGTPQHFGDGTRLSIL.